A selection of T cell receptor beta chains follows, all from one sample in a study of identical twins. TCRdb reanalysed the 5' RACE reads using MiXCR and keeps one entry per CDR3 protein. The sample shows 200,000 to 250,000 distinct CDR3 sequences, 5.5% to 7.5% of them seen only once. The data were also submitted as part of a second study, on T cells expressing NK-cell markers.

The sequencing sample was made of CD8+ T cells sorted from blood. These receptor sequences come from a woman under 30 in good health. CDR3s leave out the opening cysteine and the closing phenylalanine or tryptophan. Each record gives: J gene, V gene, CDR3 protein.

j_call: TRBJ2-5
v_call: TRBV7-8
cdr3_aa: ASSPLAPGGPQY

j_call: TRBJ2-1
v_call: TRBV5-1
cdr3_aa: ASSLIDKPIGEQF

j_call: TRBJ2-3
v_call: TRBV10-3
cdr3_aa: AISESNHPTDTQY

j_call: TRBJ2-6
v_call: TRBV9
cdr3_aa: ASSEDSSNSGANVLT

j_call: TRBJ2-1
v_call: TRBV4-1
cdr3_aa: ASSPLIPGLAEPDYNEQF

j_call: TRBJ2-7
v_call: TRBV20-1
cdr3_aa: SATLTGGALGLGYEQY

j_call: TRBJ2-7
v_call: TRBV4-1
cdr3_aa: ASSPGPTGTYEQY

j_call: TRBJ2-1
v_call: TRBV14
cdr3_aa: ASSQEPAQYNEQF

j_call: TRBJ2-3
v_call: TRBV4-3
cdr3_aa: ASSQDDKVTQY

j_call: TRBJ2-3
v_call: TRBV10-1
cdr3_aa: ASSERDPSTDTQY

j_call: TRBJ2-3
v_call: TRBV4-1
cdr3_aa: ASSQGLSSTDTQY

j_call: TRBJ1-5
v_call: TRBV27
cdr3_aa: ASSPTDSNQPQH

j_call: TRBJ2-3
v_call: TRBV7-2
cdr3_aa: ASSHGTGGWADTQY

j_call: TRBJ1-1
v_call: TRBV12-3/TRBV12-4
cdr3_aa: ASSLRGGSTEAF

j_call: TRBJ1-2
v_call: TRBV5-1
cdr3_aa: ASSPSGGAGLRGYT

j_call: TRBJ1-1
v_call: TRBV6-5
cdr3_aa: ASSYSAGMNTEAF